A single sample is the source of the 20 T cell receptor beta chains below, sequenced in a study of T cell responses to AZD1222 COVID-19 vaccine. Clones were sequenced by immunoSEQ multiplex PCR, and TCRdb holds only the in-frame ones, with some missing. The sample has around 140,000 clones, roughly 92% seen once. The input for sequencing was peripheral blood, taken on day 0 of AZD1222 vaccination. The source of these receptors is an adult in good health.

The CDR3 sequence: CASSSWTNEETQYF. In nucleotides, the CDR3 is TGTGCCAGCAGCTCCTGGACAAACGAAGAGACCCAGTACTTC. J is TRBJ2-5 and V is TRBV7-2; D may be TRBD1 (5 bases). Germline CDR1 is SGHTA and CDR2 is FQGNSA. The CDR3 sequence is 14 residues long. V was cut by 4 bases and J by 3 bases, with 12 bases left in between.

The CDR3: CASSDFPGGRGGYTF. The CDR3, as DNA: TGTGCCAGCAGTGACTTCCCCGGGGGGCGCGGTGGCTACACCTTC. V and J are TRBV6-4 and TRBJ1-2; a weak D match, TRBD1 (6 bases). V was shortened by 1 base and J by 7 bases, with 16 bases between the two germline ends. CDR3 size: 15 residues. In germline, CDR1 is MRHNA, CDR2 SNTAGT.

The chain couples TRBV7-2 to TRBJ1-3; TRBD1 matches at 11 bases. Per the germline V gene, CDR1 is SGHTA and CDR2 is FQGNSA. Unmatched junction bases numbered 6, after V lost 5 bases and J lost 3 bases. This CDR3 has 16 residues. The CDR3 nucleotides read TGTGCCAGCAGCCCGTGGACAGGGGGCGGTGGAAACACCATATATTTT. As protein: CASSPWTGGGGNTIYF.

This clone was found once. CDR3 region: CATSRERQGNYGYTF. CDR3 in DNA: TGTGCCACCAGCAGAGAGAGACAGGGGAACTATGGCTACACCTTC. This rearrangement joins TRBV15 to TRBJ1-2; the match to TRBD1 covers 8 bases. The germline V gene has CDR1 LNHNV and CDR2 YYDKDF (reference sequence). V lost 0 bases to trimming and J lost 2 bases; unmatched junction nucleotides: 2. CDR3 size: 15 residues.

The gene calls are TRBV19 and TRBJ2-1; 9 bases agree with TRBD1. The CDR3 runs to 15 residues. CDR1 and CDR2 from the germline V gene are LNHDA and SQIVND (reference sequence). Trimming at V came to 5 bases and at J to 2 bases, leaving 4 bases not matched to a gene. CDR3 nucleotide sequence: TGTGCCAGTAGTGTGGACAGGGGCCCCTACAATGAGCAGTTCTTC. Translation: CASSVDRGPYNEQFF. Together with reference TRBV19 and TRBJ2-1, the CDR3 gives the full variable domain: DGGITQSPKYLFRKEGQNVTLSCEQNLNHDAMYWYRQDPGQGLRLIYYSQIVNDFQKGDIAEGYSVSREKKESFPLTVTSAQKNPTAFYLCASSVDRGPYNEQFFGPGTRLTVL.

The V and J genes are TRBV3-1 (or the pseudogene TRBV3-2) and TRBJ2-3; the D is unclear. V was clipped by 3 bases and J by 6 bases, with 4 bases between them. The CDR3 totals 11 residues. Germline values: CDR1 LGHDT, CDR2 YNNKEL (reference sequence). The CDR3 protein is CASSQGDTQYF. In DNA form, the CDR3 reads TGTGCCAGCAGCCAGGGCGATACGCAGTATTTT.

CDR3 sequence: CASSLVQGGAFF. For the CDR3, the DNA is TGTGCCAGCAGCTTAGTACAAGGGGGAGCTTTCTTT. The rearrangement uses TRBV11-2 and TRBJ1-1, with a weak D call TRBD1 (6 bases). This CDR3 spans 12 amino acids. V was trimmed by 1 base and J by 10 bases, leaving 10 bases between them. Germline V CDR1 and CDR2: SGHAT, FQNNGV.

The V gene is TRBV6-5, the J gene TRBJ2-7; D not certain. From germline, CDR1 is MNHEY and CDR2 SVGAGI. Trimming pared 5 bases from V and 4 bases from J, leaving 18 bases between. CDR3 length: 15 amino acids. Here the CDR3 DNA reads TGTGCCAGCAGTCCCTGGACCCCGATCAAATACGAGCAGTACTTC. Amino acids: CASSPWTPIKYEQYF.

The table lists this clone with a few counts. The chain is built from TRBV11-2 and TRBJ2-5, with 9 bases identical to TRBD2. Trimming took 6 bases from V and 1 from J; bases not matched to a gene: 9. Germline lookup yields CDR1 SGHAT and CDR2 FQNNGV. The CDR3 length is 16 residues. Here the CDR3 reads CASSGGSGRIQETQYF. CDR3 DNA sequence: TGTGCCAGCAGTGGGGGGAGCGGGAGGATCCAAGAGACCCAGTACTTC. Variable domain in full (rest from reference TRBV11-2 and TRBJ2-5): EAGVAQSPRYKIIEKRQSVAFWCNPISGHATLYWYQQILGQGPKLLIQFQNNGVVDDSQLPKDRFSAERLKGVDSTLKIQPAKLEDSAVYLCASSGGSGRIQETQYFGPGTRLLVL.

The chain combines TRBV6-5 with TRBJ1-4; 7 positions match TRBD1. Trimming cost V 2 bases and J 8 bases; bases outside gene matches: 11. The CDR3 is 16 residues long. CDR1 MNHEY and CDR2 SVGAGI come from the germline V gene. CDR3 region: CASSYTPRGGFEKLFF. Here the CDR3 DNA reads TGTGCCAGCAGTTACACCCCGAGAGGGGGCTTCGAAAAACTGTTTTTT.

For the CDR3, the DNA is TGTGCCAGCAGCTTGGGGCAGGGAAAAGCTTTCTTT. Translated: CASSLGQGKAFF. This chain joins TRBV5-6 and TRBJ1-1, with D possibly matching TRBD1 (5 bases). CDR1 is SGHDT and CDR2 is YYEEEE in the germline V gene. V lost 0 bases and J 9 bases, leaving 9 bases between the germline ends. This CDR3 has 12 amino acids.

The chain is built from TRBV6-5 and TRBJ2-7; D may be TRBD2 (6 bases). Germline V lookup: CDR1 MNHEY, CDR2 SVGAGI. The CDR3 loop spans 14 amino acids. Trimming left V 7 bases short and J 0 bases short, with 13 bases between. CDR3 sequence: CASTPPGSSYEQYF. The CDR3 nucleotides read TGTGCCAGCACTCCCCCCGGGAGCTCCTACGAGCAGTACTTC.

The CDR3 spells CASSLGRIHKETQYF. CDR3 in DNA: TGTGCCAGCAGCTTGGGGCGGATTCATAAAGAGACCCAGTACTTC. The V gene is TRBV5-6, the J gene TRBJ2-5, with D unclear. V lost 0 bases and J lost 3, with 12 bases in between. Per the germline V gene, CDR1 is SGHDT and CDR2 is YYEEEE. The CDR3 is 15 amino acids.

This chain uses TRBV5-4 with TRBJ1-3, with 7 bases matching TRBD1. CDR3 length equals 14 residues. Germline V CDR1 and CDR2: SGHNT, YYREEE (reference sequence). V lost 4 bases and J lost 4; bases outside the gene matches: 5. The CDR3 DNA follows: TGTGCCAGCAGCCCGGGACAGAAAGGAAACACCATATATTTT. This codes for CASSPGQKGNTIYF. Complete variable domain (other parts from reference TRBV5-4 and TRBJ1-3): ETGVTQSPTHLIKTRGQQVTLRCSSQSGHNTVSWYQQALGQGPQFIFQYYREEENGRGNFPPRFSGLQFPNYSSELNVNALELDDSALYLCASSPGQKGNTIYFGEGSWLTVV.

The chain has TRBV18 and TRBJ2-2; maybe TRBD1 (5 bases). The CDR3 sequence is 13 residues long. Per germline, CDR1 KGHSH and CDR2 LQKENI. V was pared by 3 bases and J by 5 bases, with 7 bases between. This CDR3 is CASSPRVTGELFF. For the CDR3, the DNA is TGTGCCAGCTCACCCAGGGTGACCGGGGAGCTGTTTTTT. Drawing the rest from reference TRBV18 and TRBJ2-2, the complete variable domain is NAGVMQNPRHLVRRRGQEARLRCSPMKGHSHVYWYRQLPEEGLKFMVYLQKENIIDESGMPKERFSAEFPKEGPSILRIQQVVRGDSAAYFCASSPRVTGELFFGEGSRLTVL.

The chain carries TRBV10-3 and TRBJ2-1; 8 nucleotides line up with TRBD2. This CDR3 has 15 residues. V was clipped by 2 bases and J by 6 bases; unmatched bases: 6. CDR1 is ENHRY and CDR2 is SYGVKD in the germline V gene. In nucleotides, the CDR3 is TGTGCCATCAGTGAGATGCGGGAGGAAAGCAATGAGCAGTTCTTC. This encodes CAISEMREESNEQFF.

The rearrangement uses TRBV2 and TRBJ1-6; D not resolved. This CDR3 comprises 12 residues. V was pared by 8 bases and J by 10 bases, with 12 bases between. The germline CDR1 and CDR2 sequences are SNHLY and FYNNEI. In nucleotides, the CDR3 is TGTGCCAGCTGCCTAGCCCCCTCACCCCTCCACTTT. Its translation: CASCLAPSPLHF.

The chain combines TRBV5-4 with TRBJ2-3, with 10 bases aligning to TRBD1. V shed 3 bases, J shed 2 bases, and the junction held 6 bases outside the gene matches. The CDR3 totals 16 residues. Germline values: CDR1 SGHNT, CDR2 YYREEE (reference sequence). CDR3 DNA sequence: TGTGCCAGCAGCTACGGACAGGGGGAGTACACAGATACGCAGTATTTT. Translated, it gives CASSYGQGEYTDTQYF. Full variable domain (outside the CDR3, taken from reference TRBV5-4 and TRBJ2-3): ETGVTQSPTHLIKTRGQQVTLRCSSQSGHNTVSWYQQALGQGPQFIFQYYREEENGRGNFPPRFSGLQFPNYSSELNVNALELDDSALYLCASSYGQGEYTDTQYFGPGTRLTVL.

V and J are TRBV18 and TRBJ2-5; tentative D call: TRBD1 (6 bases). The germline V and J ends were trimmed by 2 bases and 2 bases, with 6 bases remaining between them. This CDR3 contains 13 residues. Per the germline V gene, CDR1 is KGHSH and CDR2 is LQKENI. The CDR3 loop reads CASSPGQQETQYF. The CDR3 nucleotides read TGTGCCAGCTCACCAGGACAGCAAGAGACCCAGTACTTC.

This clone has more than one count but fewer than ten. The chain is built from TRBV28 and TRBJ2-3; D is unclear. The V end lost 8 bases, the J end lost 3 bases, and 9 bases lay between the germline ends. This CDR3 region has 12 residues. The germline gives CDR1 MDHEN, CDR2 SYDVKM. CDR3 residues: CASHGTTDTQYF. CDR3 in DNA: TGTGCCAGCCATGGAACTACAGATACGCAGTATTTT.